This T cell receptor (beta chain) is drawn from a study of beta chain features in type 1 diabetes. Regarding the study as a whole: The question left open here concerned HLA type influencing TCRB rearrangement. Moderate but significant shortening of TCRB CDR3s was recorded in all four CD4+ subsets from Type 1 diabetes patients. Sequencing the cDNA could make cells with high TCR expression show up more than they should.

Remarks on this clone: Its antigen is not known.

Every single donor gave one heparinised blood draw, and these averaged about 116 mL. CDR1 and CDR2 (germline): KGHSH, LQKENI. This CDR3 spans 15 amino acids. V lost 2 bases and J lost 7, with 15 bases in between. Expressed TCRB transcripts were sequenced, since all the RNA that had been isolated was reverse transcribed. Data came from immunoSEQ multiplex PCR; TCRdb stores just in-frame clones and leaves some out. The repertoire holds some 270,000 clones, with 11% as singletons. Specimen: naive CD4+ T cells from blood. The V and J genes are TRBV18 and TRBJ1-5; tentatively, D is TRBD1 (6 bases). The receptor's source is a man aged 25-45 years with type 1 diabetes. The CDR3 DNA is TGTGCCAGCTCACCAAGGGGGGAGGGAAGACAGCCCCAGCATTTT. It translates to CASSPRGEGRQPQHF.